This T cell receptor beta chain was sequenced for a study of shared clonotypes between healthy human individuals. This CDR3 is 15 amino acids long. Germline V gives CDR1 SGHKS, CDR2 YYEKEE (reference sequence). Trimming removed 5 bases from V and 4 bases from J, with 18 bases in between. Using immunoSEQ multiplex PCR, the repertoire was profiled, and TCRdb retains in-frame clones only, with some absent. The repertoire consists of around 2.3 million clones, with nearly 97% occurring once and the leading ten covering more than 0.1%. The sample consisted of naive CD4+ T cells sorted from blood. Specified subset: CD45RA+ positively selected. This receptor was taken from a man aged 18 to 30 in good health. This sequence joins TRBV5-5 and TRBJ1-1, with D maybe TRBD1 (6 bases). The CDR3 DNA follows: TGTGCCAGCAGTAAAGCTACCGGGACATCCACTGAAGCTTTCTTT. Amino acids: CASSKATGTSTEAFF.